Described below is a single T cell receptor (beta chain) sequence and its context. The antigen remains undetermined. Researchers ran the PCR with 60 Vbeta and 13 Jbeta primers. Some clones are missing from TCRdb's copy, which holds only in-frame ones; the method was immunoSEQ multiplex PCR. Of some 130,000 clones in the sample, 80% to 85% were seen once. Germline loops: CDR1 SGHNT, CDR2 YYREEE (reference sequence). Trimming took 4 bases from V and 1 from J; bases not matched to a gene: 3. The CDR3 loop spans 14 amino acids. This specimen comes from a study of cytomegalovirus exposure and HLA in healthy donors. Overall study: For the 300 to 450 genotyped donors, 80% to 90% fell within the Caucasian-associated ancestry cluster. Study-level findings and limits: The study labeled 164 TCR beta chains cytomegalovirus-associated. Later on, a genetic analysis was performed. It linked a missense variant in DCLRE1C with V- and J-gene trimming of TCR beta.

Specimen: PBMCs. The source of this sequence is a male donor in good health and CMV-seropositive. The rearrangement links TRBV5-4 to TRBJ1-1; 8 bases match TRBD1. CDR3 sequence (DNA): TGTGCCAGCAGCCCGGACAGGGCGAACACTGAAGCTTTCTTT. Protein sequence: CASSPDRANTEAFF.